The entry below describes one TCR beta chain. This record comes from a study of tumor-infiltrating lymphocytes in primary liver carcinoma. Both blood RNA, taken from unsorted whole blood, and germline DNA were extracted. CDR1 and CDR2 (germline): SGHRS, YFSETQ. The V end lost 2 bases, the J end lost 2 bases, and 4 bases lay between the germline ends. The CDR3 loop spans 13 amino acids. TCR beta cDNA came from about 0.55 ug total RNA, primed with a constant-region primer. Three nested multiplex PCR rounds, a slightly modified ARM-PCR method, built the TCR beta libraries. It was with TRBV1-TRBV30 forward primers and a C-beta reverse primer that the first two PCR rounds were run, at approximately 10 cycles each. TCRdb reprocessed the multiplex PCR reads with MiXCR, giving one entry per CDR3 protein. The table lists approximately 330,000 distinct CDR3 sequences, about two thirds of them singletons, with approximately 5.9% in the top ten.

The chain employs TRBV5-1 and TRBJ2-2; D is undetermined. The specimen was peripheral blood. This receptor was taken from a middle-aged man with primary liver carcinoma and hepatitis B virus infection. The CDR3, as DNA: TGCGCCAGCAGCTTACTAAACACCGGGGAGCTGTTTTTT. Protein: CASSLLNTGELFF.